Below, one T cell receptor beta chain is given with its context. Its antigen is currently unknown. This entry is derived from a study of T cells after yellow fever vaccination. Study results and limitations: A faster peak, day 5 versus 15, was reached by the weaker secondary response. Of the clonotypes, a small share occurred in both CD4 and CD8 compartments. Abundant clonotypes (contaminants from the bulk population) could be present in FACS-sorted repertoires.

A 5'RACE template-switching step, the method used to make TCR cDNA, added a universal primer site and UMIs. MiXCR, applied by TCRdb to the 5' RACE reads, yields one record per CDR3 protein. The data hold a few hundred thousand distinct CDR3 sequences, with roughly 3% observed a single time. Looked up from germline, CDR1 is SQVTM and CDR2 is ANQGSEA. The V segment lost 4 bases and the J segment 9 bases; nucleotides outside the gene matches: 10. CDR3 length equals 15 residues. The specimen comprised CD4+ T cells sorted from PBMCs, sampled 10 days after the yellow fever booster vaccination. The origin of this receptor is a man aged 18 to 30 who received the YFV17D yellow fever vaccine. The chain links TRBV29-1 to TRBJ2-1; 12 bases align to TRBD2. This CDR3 reads CSVGRGTSGYPEQFF. For the CDR3, the DNA is TGCAGCGTTGGGAGAGGGACTAGCGGGTATCCTGAGCAGTTCTTC.